The 15 T cell receptor beta chains below all came from one sample that was sequenced in a study of shared clonotypes between healthy human individuals. Profiling relied on immunoSEQ multiplex PCR, and the TCRdb table lists in-frame clones only, not all of them. The sample lists 170,000 or so clones, approximately 60% seen once, with about 10% in the top ten. The source material was memory CD4+ T cells sorted from blood. The subset is: CD45RA-negative fraction. The receptors stem from a man aged 25-40 years in good health.

V usage is TRBV11-3 and J usage is TRBJ2-1; D is possibly TRBD2 (5 bases). Trimming stripped 1 base from V and 3 bases from J, with 10 bases between. This CDR3 has 15 amino acids. Germline V lookup: CDR1 SGHNT, CDR2 YENEEA. Here the CDR3 DNA reads TGTGCCAGCAGCTTAGTCAGCGGTTACTACAATGAGCAGTTCTTC. Its protein product is CASSLVSGYYNEQFF.

This clone was found a few times. This rearrangement joins TRBV7-9 to TRBJ1-1; TRBD1 might be the D (6 bases). V was clipped by 9 bases and J by 7 bases, with 9 bases between them. CDR3 length equals 10 residues. The germline V gene has CDR1 SEHNR and CDR2 FQNEAQ (reference sequence). CDR3: CASGQIEAFF. DNA of the CDR3: TGTGCCAGTGGACAGATTGAAGCTTTCTTT.

The V gene is TRBV6-9, the J gene TRBJ2-7; D is unresolved. Germline V gene sequence: CDR1 MNHGY, CDR2 SVAAGI. With 6 bases removed from V and 0 bases from J, the gap between germline ends came to 12 bases. The CDR3 extends over 14 amino acids. The CDR3 loop is CASSQTPSSYEQYF. CDR3 DNA sequence: TGTGCCAGCAGCCAAACTCCCTCCTCCTACGAGCAGTACTTC.

The V and J genes are TRBV6-1 and TRBJ2-3, with TRBD2 matching 11 bases. With V trimmed by 5 bases and J by 7 bases, 8 bases remained unmatched. Germline CDR1 reads MNHNS; CDR2 reads SASEGT. The CDR3 covers 15 residues. The CDR3 DNA reads TGTGCCAGCAGTCAAACTAGCGGGAGTTTGAATACGCAGTATTTT. Translated, it gives CASSQTSGSLNTQYF.

The chain combines TRBV2 with TRBJ2-1; 14 bases agree with TRBD2. The CDR3 totals 15 residues. CDR1 is SNHLY, CDR2 FYNNEI, per germline. The V and J ends lost 6 bases and 7 bases, in that order; junction bases with no gene match: 5. The CDR3 sequence: CASRTGLAGGNEQFF. DNA of the CDR3: TGTGCCAGCAGAACTGGACTAGCGGGAGGAAATGAGCAGTTCTTC.

The chain employs TRBV7-2 and TRBJ2-4; D unresolved. The CDR3 runs 15 residues. With 7 bases removed from V and 0 bases from J, the gap between germline ends came to 13 bases. Germline V gene data show CDR1 as SGHTA and CDR2 as FQGNSA. This chain's CDR3 is CASTRESLAKNIQYF. For the CDR3, the DNA is TGTGCCAGCACCCGCGAATCACTAGCCAAAAACATTCAGTACTTC.

Details on this clone: This sample includes further DNA sequences coding for the same CDR3. The chain recombines TRBV18 with TRBJ1-1; the match to TRBD1 covers 7 bases. This CDR3 has 14 residues. CDR1 is KGHSH, CDR2 LQKENI, per germline. After removal of 3 bases from V and 0 bases from J, the junction contained 1 base not matched to a gene. CDR3 nucleotide sequence: TGTGCCAGCTCACCGGGACAGCTGAACACTGAAGCTTTCTTT. Its protein is CASSPGQLNTEAFF.

The chain couples TRBV11-2 to TRBJ2-3; 11 bases map to TRBD2. Germline V lookup: CDR1 SGHAT, CDR2 FQNNGV. V shed 1 base, J shed 5 bases, and the junction held 11 bases outside the gene matches. The CDR3 runs to 18 residues. CDR3 sequence reads: CASSLVLLAGGQLDTQYF. The CDR3 DNA reads TGTGCCAGCAGCTTAGTCCTTCTAGCGGGAGGCCAGCTAGATACGCAGTATTTT.

The sample holds a few counts of this clone. V and J are TRBV19 and TRBJ2-5; D tentatively reads TRBD1 or TRBD2 (5 bases each). V lost 3 bases and J lost 5, with 16 bases in between. CDR3 length equals 15 residues. Germline V gene lookup returns CDR1 LNHDA and CDR2 SQIVND (reference sequence). The CDR3 is CASSIRDPSGETQYF. The DNA for the CDR3 is TGTGCCAGTAGTATTCGGGACCCTTCGGGGGAGACCCAGTACTTC.

This rearrangement joins TRBV18 to TRBJ1-3; TRBD1 matches 7 bases. The V segment lost 6 bases and the J segment 4 bases; nucleotides outside the gene matches: 6. Germline CDR1 is KGHSH and CDR2 is LQKENI. There are 14 residues in the CDR3. CDR3 loop: CASSPTGDGNTIYF. The DNA of the CDR3 is TGTGCCAGCTCGCCCACAGGGGACGGAAACACCATATATTTT. Using reference TRBV18 and TRBJ1-3 for the parts outside the CDR3, the full variable domain is NAGVMQNPRHLVRRRGQEARLRCSPMKGHSHVYWYRQLPEEGLKFMVYLQKENIIDESGMPKERFSAEFPKEGPSILRIQQVVRGDSAAYFCASSPTGDGNTIYFGEGSWLTVV.

The chain is built from TRBV9 and TRBJ2-2; D unclear. The CDR3 totals 14 residues. V lost 0 bases and J lost 4, with 7 bases in between. Germline-derived CDR1 and CDR2 are SGDLS and YYNGEE. The CDR3 sequence is CASSVEPSTGELFF. DNA for the CDR3: TGTGCCAGCAGCGTAGAGCCGTCCACCGGGGAGCTGTTTTTT. The full variable domain, its missing parts supplied by reference TRBV9 and TRBJ2-2, is DSGVTQTPKHLITATGQRVTLRCSPRSGDLSVYWYQQSLDQGLQFLIQYYNGEERAKGNILERFSAQQFPDLHSELNLSSLELGDSALYFCASSVEPSTGELFFGEGSRLTVL.

This chain joins TRBV2 and TRBJ1-4, with D unresolved. From germline, CDR1 is SNHLY and CDR2 FYNNEI. This CDR3 has 13 residues. Trimming took 8 bases from V and 11 from J, leaving 18 bases between them. The CDR3 spells CASYDARRTKLFF. DNA of the CDR3: TGTGCCAGCTACGACGCTCGGAGGACCAAACTGTTTTTT.

This clone was seen a handful of times. V usage is TRBV18 and J usage is TRBJ2-5; 15 bases match TRBD2. Looked up from germline, CDR1 is KGHSH and CDR2 is LQKENI. The CDR3 spans 16 residues. V was pared by 3 bases and J by 4 bases, with 3 bases of the junction left unmatched. CDR3 amino acids: CASSPWTSGRGETQYF. The CDR3 DNA follows: TGTGCCAGCTCACCTTGGACTAGCGGGAGGGGAGAGACCCAGTACTTC.

The V and J genes are TRBV28 and TRBJ1-3, with D unclear. This CDR3 is built from 14 residues. The ends were cut back, 3 bases at V and 1 base at J, with 7 bases in the middle. Germline V gene sequence: CDR1 MDHEN, CDR2 SYDVKM. CDR3 DNA: TGTGCCAGCAGTTTTTTCGGATCTGGAAACACCATATATTTT. Protein sequence: CASSFFGSGNTIYF.

Only a few counts were recorded for this clone. The chain uses TRBV7-2 and TRBJ2-2; D is unclear. Germline CDR1 is SGHTA and CDR2 is FQGNSA. V was pared by 6 bases and J by 6 bases, with 11 bases between. This CDR3 is built from 13 residues. The CDR3 loop reads CASRTTPAGELFF. The CDR3 DNA sequence: TGTGCCAGCAGAACAACTCCTGCCGGGGAGCTGTTTTTT.